This T cell receptor (beta chain) was obtained from a study of T cell changes during pregnancy in multiple sclerosis. The repertoire was sequenced with immunoSEQ multiplex PCR; TCRdb's copy has only in-frame clones and lacks some. Altogether tens of thousands of clones are present, approximately 90% being singletons, with the ten largest covering roughly 5%. Between the trimmed V and J ends, which lost 6 bases and 3 bases, there was a span of 12 bases. CDR3 size: 13 residues. Germline V gene sequence: CDR1 SGHAT, CDR2 FQNNGV. The sequence was obtained from a female donor in good health, enrolled as a control in a pregnancy study. The source material was CD8+ T cells from peripheral blood mononuclear cells, sampled in the second trimester of pregnancy. The rearrangement links TRBV11-2 to TRBJ2-7; weak D call: TRBD1 (5 bases). The CDR3 is CASRPGHRYEQYF. The CDR3 nucleotides read TGTGCCAGCAGACCAGGACACCGCTACGAGCAGTACTTC.